This T cell receptor (beta chain) stems from a study of CD8 T cells in Susac syndrome. Random hexamers were used to reverse transcribe 0.5 to 1 ug of RNA. Amplification of TCR beta CDR3 by immunoSEQ multiplex PCR spanned 54 Vbeta and 13 Jbeta. MiXCR was run by TCRdb on the immunoSEQ multiplex PCR reads, yielding one entry per CDR3 protein. The sample lists about 280,000 distinct CDR3 sequences, about 88% occurring once. Sequencing targeted TCR beta in blood CD8+ and CD4+ T cells. Negative isolation yielded CD8+ and CD4+ T cells; FACS enriched TEMRA cells. The V and J ends lost 6 bases and 1 base respectively, with 6 bases between them. The germline gives CDR1 MNHEY, CDR2 SMNVEV (reference sequence). The CDR3 contains 12 residues.

The specimen sequenced was CD8+ T cells from PBMCs. This TCR was recovered from a human donor with multiple sclerosis. V gene TRBV27 combines with J gene TRBJ1-1; D unresolved. DNA for the CDR3: TGTGCCAGCAGAGTAGGGAACACTGAAGCTTTCTTT. As protein: CASRVGNTEAFF.